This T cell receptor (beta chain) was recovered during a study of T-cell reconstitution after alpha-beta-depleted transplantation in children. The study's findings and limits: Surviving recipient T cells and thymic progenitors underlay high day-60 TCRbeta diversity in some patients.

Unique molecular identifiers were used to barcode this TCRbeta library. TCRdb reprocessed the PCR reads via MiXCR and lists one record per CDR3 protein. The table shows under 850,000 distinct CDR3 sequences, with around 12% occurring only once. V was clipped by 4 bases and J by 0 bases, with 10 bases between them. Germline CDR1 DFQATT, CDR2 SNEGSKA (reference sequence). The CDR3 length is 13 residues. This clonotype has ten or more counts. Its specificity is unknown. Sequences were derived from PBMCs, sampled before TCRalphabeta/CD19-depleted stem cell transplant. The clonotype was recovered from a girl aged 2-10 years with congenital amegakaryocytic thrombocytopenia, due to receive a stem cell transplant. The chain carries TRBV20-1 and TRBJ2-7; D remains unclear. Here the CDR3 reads CSATRSHSYEQYF. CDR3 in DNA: TGCAGTGCTACCAGGAGCCACTCCTACGAGCAGTACTTC.